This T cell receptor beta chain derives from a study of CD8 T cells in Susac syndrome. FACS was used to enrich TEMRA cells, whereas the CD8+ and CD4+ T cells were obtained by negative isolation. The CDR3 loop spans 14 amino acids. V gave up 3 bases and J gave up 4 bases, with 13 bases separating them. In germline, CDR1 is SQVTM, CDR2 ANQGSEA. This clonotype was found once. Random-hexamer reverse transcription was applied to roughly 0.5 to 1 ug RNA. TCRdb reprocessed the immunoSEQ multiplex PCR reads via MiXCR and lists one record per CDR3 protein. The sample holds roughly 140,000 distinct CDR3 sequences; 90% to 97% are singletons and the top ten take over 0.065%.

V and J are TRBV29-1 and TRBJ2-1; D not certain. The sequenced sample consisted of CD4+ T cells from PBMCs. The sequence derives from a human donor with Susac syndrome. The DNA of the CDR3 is TGCAGCGTTGAGAGTCTATCCCAATACAATGAGCAGTTCTTC. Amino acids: CSVESLSQYNEQFF.